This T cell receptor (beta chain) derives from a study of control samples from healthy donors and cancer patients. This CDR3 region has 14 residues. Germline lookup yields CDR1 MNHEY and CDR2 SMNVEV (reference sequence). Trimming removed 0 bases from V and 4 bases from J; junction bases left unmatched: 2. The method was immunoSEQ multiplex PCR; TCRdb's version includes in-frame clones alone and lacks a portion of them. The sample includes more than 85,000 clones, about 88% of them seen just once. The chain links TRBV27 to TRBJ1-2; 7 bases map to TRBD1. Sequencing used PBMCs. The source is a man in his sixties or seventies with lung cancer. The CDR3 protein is CASSLSTGTYGYTF. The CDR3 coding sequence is TGTGCCAGCAGTTTATCGACAGGGACCTATGGCTACACCTTC.